Listed here are 26 T cell receptor beta chains from one sample, sequenced in a study of sequential checkpoint blockade in melanoma. Sequencing was performed with immunoSEQ multiplex PCR; in TCRdb, only in-frame clones are kept and a portion is missing. The sample consists of fewer than 35,000 clones, 86% of them appearing once. Treatment: randomized to nivolumab then ipilimumab (arm A) or the reverse (arm B). The sample here was CD8+ T cells sorted from blood (inferred from file names), taken from a patient given nivolumab and ipilimumab in sequence. The receptors come from a human donor with melanoma.

The chain employs TRBV28 and TRBJ2-7; 8 nucleotides match TRBD2. The ends lost 5 bases at V and 2 bases at J; junction bases unmatched: 11. Looked up from germline, CDR1 is MDHEN and CDR2 is SYDVKM. The CDR3 covers 16 residues. This CDR3 is CASSNFKREPPYEQYF. The CDR3 DNA sequence: TGTGCCAGCAGTAATTTCAAGCGGGAGCCCCCCTACGAGCAGTACTTC. The full variable domain, rest sourced from reference TRBV28 and TRBJ2-7, is DVKVTQSSRYLVKRTGEKVFLECVQDMDHENMFWYRQDPGLGLRLIYFSYDVKMKEKGDIPEGYSVSREKKERFSLILESASTNQTSMYLCASSNFKREPPYEQYFGPGTRLTVT.

The CDR3 sequence is CASSQGATFTDTQYF. CDR3 coding DNA: TGTGCCAGCAGCCAGGGTGCTACATTCACAGATACGCAGTATTTT. The rearrangement joins TRBV2 to TRBJ2-3; weak D call: TRBD1 (5 bases). The V end was cut by 6 bases, the J end by 2 bases, with 15 bases between. The CDR3 sequence is 15 residues long. The germline gives CDR1 SNHLY, CDR2 FYNNEI.

The table lists this clone with a count of one. J is TRBJ1-5 and V is TRBV6-5; D perhaps matches TRBD1 (5 bases). The CDR3 totals 14 residues. Looked up from germline, CDR1 is MNHEY and CDR2 is SVGAGI. The V end was cut by 6 bases, the J end by 1 base, with 10 bases between. CDR3 loop: CASRRGLSNQPQHF. Written as DNA, the CDR3 is TGTGCCAGCAGACGGGGGTTAAGCAATCAGCCCCAGCATTTT.

J is TRBJ1-6 and V is TRBV6-5; no definite D call. The CDR3 is 15 amino acids. CDR1 MNHEY and CDR2 SVGAGI come from the germline V gene. V lost 4 bases, J lost 4 bases, and 11 bases lay in between. The CDR3 loop reads CASSLLAGYNSPLHF. The CDR3, as DNA: TGTGCCAGCAGTTTATTGGCGGGTTATAATTCACCCCTCCACTTT.

The chain employs TRBV4-1 and TRBJ2-3; no clear D gene. Between the trimmed V and J ends, which lost 6 bases and 0 bases, there was a span of 19 bases. Germline CDR1 and CDR2: MGHRA and YSYEKL. The CDR3 has 17 amino acids. Here the CDR3 reads CASSLLAAHVSTDTQYF. As DNA, the CDR3 is TGCGCCAGCAGTCTCCTCGCCGCGCATGTGAGCACAGATACGCAGTATTTT.

V is TRBV9 and J is TRBJ2-7; weak D call: TRBD2 (6 bases). There are 14 residues in the CDR3. The V and J ends lost 4 bases and 5 bases respectively, with 16 bases between them. Germline values: CDR1 SGDLS, CDR2 YYNGEE. CDR3 sequence reads: CASSLIGGGDEQYF. The CDR3 nucleotides read TGTGCCAGCAGCCTGATCGGGGGAGGCGACGAGCAGTACTTC.

This rearrangement joins TRBV5-6 to TRBJ2-7; no firm D call. With 0 bases removed from V and 0 bases from J, the gap between germline ends came to 7 bases. This CDR3 has 14 residues. The germline gives CDR1 SGHDT, CDR2 YYEEEE. The CDR3 region is CASSLGTSSYEQYF. The CDR3 DNA is TGTGCCAGCAGCTTGGGCACTTCCTCCTACGAGCAGTACTTC.

CDR3 sequence: CASSFSRGRTYEQYF. CDR3 DNA sequence: TGTGCCAGCAGTTTCAGCAGGGGAAGAACCTACGAGCAGTACTTC. The chain recombines TRBV27 with TRBJ2-7, with D perhaps matching TRBD1 (6 bases). The germline V and J ends were trimmed by 3 bases and 2 bases, with 14 bases remaining between them. The CDR3 sequence is 15 residues long. Germline CDR1 MNHEY, CDR2 SMNVEV (reference sequence).

This chain connects TRBV10-2 to TRBJ2-3; D possibly corresponds to TRBD2 (6 bases). Germline CDR1 is WSHSY and CDR2 is SAAADI. V lost 5 bases and J lost 6, with 12 bases in between. The CDR3 runs to 13 residues. The CDR3 DNA reads as TGCGCCAGCAGTAGCTGGGGGGAGGATACGCAGTATTTT. Protein sequence: CASSSWGEDTQYF.

This sequence joins TRBV27 and TRBJ2-7; 12 positions agree with TRBD1. Germline V gene data show CDR1 as MNHEY and CDR2 as SMNVEV (reference sequence). The CDR3 consists of 16 residues. Trimming at V came to 6 bases and at J to 9 bases, leaving 15 bases not matched to a gene. As DNA, the CDR3 is TGTGCCAGCAGCCAGGGGACAGGGGGCCTCCCACGGCGGCAGTACTTC. This codes for CASSQGTGGLPRRQYF.

The V gene is TRBV29-1, the J gene TRBJ2-7, with D possibly matching TRBD1 (5 bases). This CDR3 has 15 residues. Germline assignment: CDR1 SQVTM and CDR2 ANQGSEA. Deletions cut 1 base from V and 0 bases from J, with 13 bases between. The CDR3 reads CSVEVLTQGSYEQYF. The CDR3 DNA reads TGCAGCGTTGAAGTTCTTACGCAGGGCTCCTACGAGCAGTACTTC.

V and J are TRBV28 and TRBJ2-5; D is possibly TRBD2 (5 bases). Germline V gene sequence: CDR1 MDHEN, CDR2 SYDVKM. Trimming pared 3 bases from V and 4 bases from J, leaving 9 bases between. This CDR3 is 13 amino acids long. CDR3: CASSLGEGETQYF. As DNA, the CDR3 is TGTGCCAGCAGTTTGGGAGAGGGAGAGACCCAGTACTTC.

The V gene is TRBV30, the J gene TRBJ1-4; TRBD1 matches 7 bases. The germline V gene has CDR1 GTSNPN and CDR2 SVGIG (reference sequence). The CDR3 runs to 14 residues. V gave up 5 bases and J gave up 8 bases; unmatched junction bases: 11. The CDR3 nucleotides read TGTGCCTGGGAGACAGGGACGCTTGGGGAAAAACTGTTTTTT. It codes for CAWETGTLGEKLFF.

This clone was seen more than once but under ten times. A single base is all that separates this from a far larger clone, so a read error is likely. Other DNA sequences in this sample translate to the same CDR3. The chain joins TRBV7-9 to TRBJ1-2; 7 bases map to TRBD1. CDR3 length: 18 amino acids. V trimming: 1 base; J trimming: 5 bases; junction bases outside the gene matches: 16. Germline lookup yields CDR1 SEHNR and CDR2 FQNEAQ (reference sequence). This CDR3 is CASSLGQGLSSLTYGYTF. The CDR3 bases are TGTGCCAGCAGCTTAGGACAGGGCCTAAGTAGCCTTACATATGGCTACACCTTC.

The genes are TRBV27 and TRBJ2-1, with D maybe TRBD2 (5 bases). The germline CDR1 and CDR2 sequences are MNHEY and SMNVEV (reference sequence). The ends were cut back, 6 bases at V and 6 bases at J, with 12 bases in the middle. The CDR3 has 13 amino acids. The CDR3 here is CASSPGLGNEQFF. DNA of the CDR3: TGTGCCAGCAGCCCTGGACTTGGCAATGAGCAGTTCTTC.

As to this clone: One end of the junction fails to match germline, which may point to a read error. The V call is TRBV4-1, the J call TRBJ2-7, with TRBD2 matching 11 bases. CDR1 MGHRA and CDR2 YSYEKL come from the germline V gene. The CDR3 length is 15 residues. The chain's CDR3 is CASCQASGGSYEQYF. The CDR3, as DNA: TGTGCCAGCTGCCAAGCTAGCGGGGGGTCCTACGAGCAGTACTTC.

The V gene is TRBV5-1, the J gene TRBJ2-3, with D tentatively TRBD1 (6 bases). The germline gives CDR1 SGHRS, CDR2 YFSETQ. The CDR3 is 18 amino acids. Trimming removed 4 bases from V and 2 bases from J, with 23 bases in between. CDR3: CASSIPTGPNPFTDTQYF. In nucleotides, the CDR3 is TGCGCCAGCAGCATACCCACAGGGCCTAACCCTTTCACAGATACGCAGTATTTT.

Concerning this clone itself: Its ends do not fully match the called genes, so a read error is possible. V gene TRBV15 combines with J gene TRBJ1-6; D gene ambiguous. CDR3 length: 12 residues. CDR1 is LNHNV, CDR2 YYDKDF, per germline (reference sequence). CDR3 in DNA: TGTGCCATCAGCAGCGAGAGTTCACCCCTCCACTTT. This gives the protein CAISSESSPLHF.

CDR3 sequence: CASSLLGGGVRDTQYF. The DNA for the CDR3 is TGTGCCAGCAGCTTATTAGGCGGGGGGGTTAGGGATACGCAGTATTTT. This chain connects TRBV11-2 to TRBJ2-3, with 9 bases aligning to TRBD2. Germline CDR1 SGHAT, CDR2 FQNNGV. V shed 2 bases, J shed 6 bases, and the junction held 9 bases outside the gene matches. CDR3 length: 16 amino acids.

This chain uses TRBV10-1 with TRBJ2-3, with TRBD2 matching over 10 bases. This CDR3 contains 13 residues. V lost 8 bases to trimming and J lost 3 bases; unmatched junction nucleotides: 2. The V gene's germline CDR1 is WNHNN and CDR2 SYGVQD (reference sequence). The CDR3 loop reads CASGTSVTDTQYF. CDR3 coding DNA: TGCGCCAGCGGGACTAGCGTGACAGATACGCAGTATTTT.

The J gene is TRBJ2-7, the V gene TRBV5-4; D might be TRBD2 (6 bases). Germline CDR1 SGHNT, CDR2 YYREEE (reference sequence). V shed 0 bases and J shed 3 bases, with 10 bases lying between them. The CDR3 sequence is 14 residues long. CDR3: CASSLDGSFYEQYF. The CDR3, as DNA: TGTGCCAGCAGCTTGGACGGGAGTTTCTACGAGCAGTACTTC. The full variable domain, with the rest looked up from reference TRBV5-4 and TRBJ2-7, is ETGVTQSPTHLIKTRGQQVTLRCSSQSGHNTVSWYQQALGQGPQFIFQYYREEENGRGNFPPRFSGLQFPNYSSELNVNALELDDSALYLCASSLDGSFYEQYFGPGTRLTVT.

The chain employs TRBV27 and TRBJ2-2; TRBD2 is a possible D gene (5 bases). Looked up from germline, CDR1 is MNHEY and CDR2 is SMNVEV (reference sequence). This CDR3 has 18 residues. Trimming pared 6 bases from V and 3 bases from J, leaving 23 bases between. The CDR3 nucleotides are TGTGCCAGCAGACCACCCCTTTTTGGGAGATCTGACACCGGGGAGCTGTTTTTT. Encoded protein: CASRPPLFGRSDTGELFF.

The chain combines TRBV19 with TRBJ1-1; 7 bases are shared with TRBD1. Germline V gene lookup returns CDR1 LNHDA and CDR2 SQIVND (reference sequence). The trim removed 5 bases at V and 0 bases at J, leaving 6 bases unmatched. The CDR3 sequence is 15 residues long. The CDR3 sequence is CASSPHRGLNTEAFF. The CDR3 DNA reads as TGTGCCAGTAGTCCCCACAGGGGCTTGAACACTGAAGCTTTCTTT.

This chain uses TRBV6-5 with TRBJ1-2, with a tentative D call TRBD1 (6 bases). CDR3 size: 14 residues. Trimming took off 4 bases at V and 5 bases at J, with 14 bases between the two ends. Germline values: CDR1 MNHEY, CDR2 SVGAGI. The CDR3 DNA reads TGTGCCAGCAGTTTTTCAGGGGTGGGTTATGGCTACACCTTC. Its translation: CASSFSGVGYGYTF.

This clone appeared a few times. The rearrangement joins TRBV28 to TRBJ2-1; 7 bases map to TRBD2. Trimming at V came to 5 bases and at J to 6 bases, leaving 4 bases not matched to a gene. This CDR3 has 13 amino acids. CDR1 and CDR2 (germline): MDHEN, SYDVKM. Here the CDR3 reads CASSEASGNEQFF. CDR3 in DNA: TGTGCCAGCAGTGAGGCTAGCGGCAATGAGCAGTTCTTC.

The rearrangement joins TRBV11-2 to TRBJ2-5, with 9 nucleotides matching TRBD2. Germline loops: CDR1 SGHAT, CDR2 FQNNGV. Unmatched junction bases numbered 6, after V lost 2 bases and J lost 5 bases. CDR3 length equals 15 residues. The CDR3: CASSLIAGVGETQYF. Written as DNA, the CDR3 is TGTGCCAGCAGCTTAATAGCGGGAGTTGGTGAGACCCAGTACTTC.